What follows are 30 T cell receptor beta chains derived from one specimen sequenced in a study of T-cell reconstitution after alpha-beta-depleted transplantation in children. Unique molecular identifiers were incorporated when the TCRbeta library was constructed. Using its own MiXCR run on the PCR reads, TCRdb lists one record per CDR3 protein. The sample includes about 690,000 distinct CDR3 sequences, 15% to 20% of them seen just once. The starting material was PBMCs from the stem cell graft donor, obtained from the stem cell graft. These receptors all stem from a human donor who donated a stem cell graft to a child with acute myeloid leukemia.

This clonotype was recorded at least ten times. The V call is TRBV29-1, the J call TRBJ2-5; D perhaps matches TRBD1 (5 bases). V shed 0 bases and J shed 4 bases, with 15 bases lying between them. Germline loops: CDR1 SQVTM, CDR2 ANQGSEA. This CDR3 contains 15 residues. The CDR3 region is CSVEDRRGRGETQYF. Here the CDR3 DNA reads TGCAGCGTTGAAGATCGAAGGGGTAGGGGAGAGACCCAGTACTTC.

This clonotype was recorded at least ten times. The V call is TRBV6-4, the J call TRBJ1-4; D gene ambiguous. The CDR3 runs 15 residues. From germline, CDR1 is MRHNA and CDR2 SNTAGT. V gave up 3 bases and J gave up 4 bases, with 12 bases separating them. Written as DNA, the CDR3 is TGTGCCAGCAGTGAGAGGAAGGGAGATAATGAAAAACTGTTTTTT. Translated, it gives CASSERKGDNEKLFF.

The chain uses TRBV5-5 and TRBJ2-1, with TRBD2 as a possible D gene (6 bases). Trimming removed 7 bases at V and 8 bases at J, with 16 bases between. This CDR3 is 13 amino acids long. Per the germline V gene, CDR1 is SGHKS and CDR2 is YYEKEE (reference sequence). CDR3 amino acids: CASRRRDLDEQFF. CDR3 in DNA: TGTGCCAGCCGAAGGAGGGATCTGGATGAGCAGTTCTTC.

This clonotype appeared many times. This chain links TRBV20-1 with TRBJ1-6; D call uncertain. Germline V CDR1 and CDR2: DFQATT, SNEGSKA (reference sequence). This CDR3 contains 13 residues. The germline V and J ends were trimmed by 0 bases and 9 bases, with 9 bases remaining between them. CDR3 bases: TGCAGTGCTAGAGATTTGGGTCCTTCACCCCTCCACTTT. This codes for CSARDLGPSPLHF.

This clonotype was counted between two and nine times. The chain couples TRBV9 to TRBJ2-1; TRBD1 or TRBD2 may be the D gene (6 bases each). V was clipped by 0 bases and J by 0 bases, with 13 bases between them. The CDR3 contains 17 residues. Germline-derived CDR1 and CDR2 are SGDLS and YYNGEE. The CDR3 loop is CASSVGGAASSYNEQFF. CDR3 DNA: TGTGCCAGCAGCGTAGGGGGGGCCGCTAGCTCCTACAATGAGCAGTTCTTC. Full variable domain (missing parts from reference TRBV9 and TRBJ2-1): DSGVTQTPKHLITATGQRVTLRCSPRSGDLSVYWYQQSLDQGLQFLIQYYNGEERAKGNILERFSAQQFPDLHSELNLSSLELGDSALYFCASSVGGAASSYNEQFFGPGTRLTVL.

This clonotype was counted between two and nine times. V gene TRBV7-2 combines with J gene TRBJ2-7; D may be TRBD2 (5 bases). The V end lost 5 bases, the J end lost 3 bases, and 14 bases lay between the germline ends. The CDR3 is 14 residues long. Germline lookup yields CDR1 SGHTA and CDR2 FQGNSA. The CDR3 coding sequence is TGTGCCAGCAGCCGAACTAGAAATAACTACGAGCAGTACTTC. As protein: CASSRTRNNYEQYF.

The sample holds many counts of this clonotype. The chain joins TRBV27 to TRBJ2-3; TRBD1 might be the D (5 bases). Trimming pared 7 bases from V and 6 bases from J, leaving 14 bases between. The CDR3 is made up of 13 amino acids. Germline CDR1 reads MNHEY; CDR2 reads SMNVEV (reference sequence). The chain's CDR3 is CASTVRAGDTQYF. The CDR3 DNA follows: TGTGCCAGCACCGTTCGGGCAGGGGATACGCAGTATTTT.

This clonotype was counted at least ten times. The chain has TRBV29-1 and TRBJ2-7; D gene unclear. CDR1 and CDR2 (germline): SQVTM, ANQGSEA. Trimming took 2 bases from V and 4 from J, leaving 6 bases between them. The CDR3 has 11 amino acids. The DNA of the CDR3 is TGCAGCGTTGAATACTGGTACGAGCAGTACTTC. As protein: CSVEYWYEQYF.

This clonotype was observed many times. This rearrangement joins TRBV20-1 to TRBJ1-6; tentative D call: TRBD1 (5 bases). The CDR3 is 17 amino acids. V was cut by 0 bases and J by 5 bases, with 17 bases left in between. The germline CDR1 and CDR2 sequences are DFQATT and SNEGSKA (reference sequence). Here the CDR3 reads CSAREGRRWGHNSPLHF. The DNA for the CDR3 is TGCAGTGCTAGAGAGGGCAGGAGATGGGGACATAATTCACCCCTCCACTTT.

This clonotype appeared many times. The J gene is TRBJ2-3, the V gene TRBV20-1, with TRBD2 matching over 7 bases. Germline trimming cut 5 bases from V and 2 bases from J; bases unmatched to any gene: 10. From germline, CDR1 is DFQATT and CDR2 SNEGSKA (reference sequence). There are 15 residues in the CDR3. In nucleotides, the CDR3 is TGCAGTGCTCCTCGAACGGGGGGAACCACAGATACGCAGTATTTT. It codes for CSAPRTGGTTDTQYF.

This clonotype was counted ten times or more. The CDR3 DNA reads TGCAGTGCCCCCCGGCAGGGGAACTACGAGCAGTACTTC. It codes for CSAPRQGNYEQYF. This chain uses TRBV20-1 with TRBJ2-7, with D possibly TRBD1 on 6 matching bases. Looked up from germline, CDR1 is DFQATT and CDR2 is SNEGSKA (reference sequence). V was cut by 6 bases and J by 3 bases, with 15 bases left in between. The CDR3 length is 13 residues.

The chain combines TRBV3-1 with TRBJ2-5; 7 bases are shared with TRBD1. This CDR3 region has 12 residues. Germline trimming cut 3 bases from V and 7 bases from J; bases unmatched to any gene: 2. Per the germline V gene, CDR1 is LGHDT and CDR2 is YNNKEL (reference sequence). As DNA, the CDR3 is TGTGCCAGCAGCCAGGCAGGGGGGACCCAGTACTTC. It specifies CASSQAGGTQYF.

J is TRBJ1-6 and V is TRBV19; D unresolved. CDR3 length: 13 amino acids. Germline-derived CDR1 and CDR2 are LNHDA and SQIVND (reference sequence). Deletions cut 7 bases from V and 7 bases from J, with 11 bases between. In nucleotides, the CDR3 is TGTGCCAGTACGCGGGGAATGAATTCACCCCTCCACTTT. Translating gives CASTRGMNSPLHF.

The rearrangement links TRBV5-1 to TRBJ2-3; D is possibly TRBD1 (5 bases). The J call is uncertain, as TRBJ1-5 better fits the DNA end. Germline lookup yields CDR1 SGHRS and CDR2 YFSETQ. The CDR3 loop spans 18 amino acids. CDR3 amino acids: CASSLWGLAGGRTDTQHF. CDR3 nucleotides: TGCGCCAGCAGCTTGTGGGGACTAGCGGGAGGTCGCACAGATACGCAGCATTTT.

The CDR3 DNA reads TGTGCCACCAGCAGAGATCCTCTTCAGGGTTCCCCATTTAATCAGCCCCAGCATTTT. Its protein product is CATSRDPLQGSPFNQPQHF. The chain is built from TRBV15 and TRBJ1-5; tentative D call: TRBD1 (5 bases). This CDR3 spans 19 amino acids. The V end was cut by 0 bases, the J end by 4 bases, with 22 bases between. Looked up from germline, CDR1 is LNHNV and CDR2 is YYDKDF (reference sequence).

The chain employs TRBV11-1 and TRBJ1-5; no reliable D call. Germline CDR1 reads SGHAT; CDR2 reads FQDESV (reference sequence). The CDR3 has 14 residues. V lost 0 bases and J lost 7, with 10 bases in between. CDR3 sequence reads: CASSLAPEDQPQHF. The CDR3 bases are TGTGCCAGCAGCTTAGCCCCGGAAGACCAGCCCCAGCATTTT.

This clonotype was picked up many times. The rearrangement links TRBV20-1 to TRBJ2-2, with D unclear. Per germline, CDR1 DFQATT and CDR2 SNEGSKA (reference sequence). V was clipped by 4 bases and J by 3 bases, with 15 bases between them. The CDR3 is 15 amino acids. The CDR3 DNA reads TGCAGTGCTAAGATGGGCCCCGCGGACACCGGGGAGCTGTTTTTT. It codes for CSAKMGPADTGELFF.

This clonotype has at least ten counts. The gene calls are TRBV20-1 and TRBJ1-5; D is unresolved. This CDR3 region has 16 residues. V shed 5 bases and J shed 2 bases, with 19 bases lying between them. CDR1 is DFQATT, CDR2 SNEGSKA, per germline (reference sequence). The CDR3 reads CSAFVRPPTGNQPQHF. In nucleotides, the CDR3 is TGCAGTGCTTTTGTAAGACCCCCGACCGGCAATCAGCCCCAGCATTTT.

There are many counts of this clonotype. The V call is TRBV10-3, the J call TRBJ1-6; D is possibly TRBD1 (5 bases). CDR1 is ENHRY and CDR2 is SYGVKD in the germline V gene. The length of the CDR3 is 14 residues. V dropped 4 bases and J dropped 10 bases, with 14 bases sitting between them. Written as DNA, the CDR3 is TGTGCCATCAGTGTTGGCAGGGAGGCATCACCCCTCCACTTT. It encodes CAISVGREASPLHF.

The table lists this clonotype with many counts. The V gene is TRBV25-1, the J gene TRBJ2-2; weak D call: TRBD2 (6 bases). The ends were cut back, 3 bases at V and 4 bases at J, with 15 bases in the middle. This CDR3 is 16 amino acids long. CDR1 is MGHDK, CDR2 SYGVNS, per germline. CDR3 amino acids: CASSEGPRGFTGELFF. In DNA, the CDR3 is TGTGCCAGCAGTGAGGGGCCCCGGGGGTTCACCGGGGAGCTGTTTTTT.

V usage is TRBV20-1 and J usage is TRBJ2-7; 9 bases agree with TRBD2. Trimming took 0 bases from V and 2 from J; bases not matched to a gene: 5. Germline V gene lookup returns CDR1 DFQATT and CDR2 SNEGSKA (reference sequence). The CDR3 runs 15 residues. The CDR3 reads CSARDRASGAYEQYF. The CDR3 DNA is TGCAGTGCTAGAGATCGGGCTAGCGGGGCCTACGAGCAGTACTTC.

In this sample, this clonotype turned up many times. This chain joins TRBV10-3 and TRBJ2-7; 7 bases match TRBD1. The CDR3 covers 13 residues. Trimming removed 1 base from V and 5 bases from J; junction bases left unmatched: 2. Per the germline V gene, CDR1 is ENHRY and CDR2 is SYGVKD. CDR3: CAISEWQGDEQYF. The CDR3 DNA is TGTGCCATCAGTGAGTGGCAGGGGGACGAGCAGTACTTC.

This clonotype was found a few times. The chain combines TRBV27 with TRBJ2-1; D gene uncertain. The CDR3 has 15 amino acids. From germline, CDR1 is MNHEY and CDR2 SMNVEV (reference sequence). Trimming took 4 bases from V and 0 from J, leaving 10 bases between them. The CDR3 DNA is TGTGCCAGCAGTTCGCGTGATGGCTCCTACAATGAGCAGTTCTTC. Translated: CASSSRDGSYNEQFF.

This clonotype was counted only a few times. The V and J genes are TRBV20-1 and TRBJ1-4; no firm D call. CDR1 and CDR2 from the germline V gene are DFQATT and SNEGSKA (reference sequence). The CDR3 contains 17 residues. V lost 2 bases and J 10 bases, leaving 26 bases between the germline ends. The CDR3 here is CSARLRRGTPGEGKLFF. The CDR3 DNA reads TGCAGTGCTAGACTAAGAAGAGGAACCCCCGGAGAAGGAAAACTGTTTTTT.

This clonotype appeared many times. This chain links TRBV5-5 with TRBJ2-5; D is unresolved. Germline V CDR1 and CDR2: SGHKS, YYEKEE (reference sequence). The CDR3 runs to 15 residues. Trimming removed 2 bases at V and 2 bases at J, with 13 bases between. CDR3 region: CASSFRDTSQETQYF. CDR3 bases: TGTGCCAGCAGCTTTCGCGACACGTCTCAAGAGACCCAGTACTTC.

This clonotype was detected a few times. This chain connects TRBV5-1 to TRBJ1-1; D gene uncertain. Trimming shortened V by 2 bases and J by 4 bases, and 18 bases separated the two germline ends. The CDR3 runs 16 residues. The germline CDR1 and CDR2 sequences are SGHRS and YFSETQ. The CDR3 coding sequence is TGCGCCAGCAGCTTTAGGGAATCGGGCGGTCCCACTGAAGCTTTCTTT. It specifies CASSFRESGGPTEAFF.

Concerning this clonotype: A clone one base away is much larger, so this may be a read error. This chain links TRBV20-1 with TRBJ2-2, with D maybe TRBD1 (6 bases). V was trimmed by 3 bases and J by 4 bases, leaving 21 bases between them. Germline CDR1 DFQATT, CDR2 SNEGSKA (reference sequence). The CDR3 is 17 residues long. CDR3 sequence (DNA): TGCAGTGCTAGTCGGGCAGGGGCCCCGACGATCACCGGGGAGCTGTTTTTT. It translates to CSASRAGAPTITGELFF.

The table lists this clonotype with many counts. The chain employs TRBV5-6 and TRBJ2-5; no clear D gene. V dropped 2 bases and J dropped 2 bases, with 10 bases sitting between them. In germline, CDR1 is SGHDT, CDR2 YYEEEE. This CDR3 spans 14 amino acids. DNA of the CDR3: TGTGCCAGCAGCTTTAAGGGAAGACAAGAGACCCAGTACTTC. Amino acids: CASSFKGRQETQYF.

This clonotype appeared a few times. The genes are TRBV7-8 and TRBJ2-5; TRBD1 agrees at 10 bases. Germline V gives CDR1 SGHVS, CDR2 FQNEAQ. CDR3 length equals 15 residues. With V trimmed by 5 bases and J by 7 bases, 10 bases remained unmatched. The CDR3 reads CASSPRTGGEVTQYF. The DNA for the CDR3 is TGTGCCAGCAGCCCCCGGACAGGGGGAGAGGTGACCCAGTACTTC.

This clonotype was detected only a few times. One end of the junction fails to match germline, which may point to a read error. The chain recombines TRBV5-1 with TRBJ2-3; TRBD1 might be the D (6 bases). Looked up from germline, CDR1 is SGHRS and CDR2 is YFSETQ. The CDR3 loop spans 16 amino acids. The chain's CDR3 is CASRFGQPQGTDTQYF. CDR3 sequence (DNA): TGCGCCAGCCGCTTCGGACAGCCCCAAGGCACAGATACGCAGTATTTT.